The 6 T cell receptor beta chains listed next were all sequenced from one sample in a study of blood T cell repertoires in COVID-19 (dated by TCRdb to about 2020). Library preparation employed the immunoSEQ multiplex PCR assay. Sourced from immuneACCESS, this table was stored by TCRdb with only in-frame sequences that have V and J called. A share of the clones is absent; for the studies checked, an unresolved V gene accounts for under half, and the remainder has no known explanation. The table for this sample lists 410,000 or so clones; 86% of them were counted only once. Over 1.3% of the sample is in the top ten clones. The sequenced material came from peripheral blood. The receptors were sampled from a woman in her twenties or thirties with active or convalescent COVID-19.

The genes are TRBV30 and TRBJ1-1; weak D call: TRBD1 (6 bases). Germline CDR1 reads GTSNPN; CDR2 reads SVGIG (reference sequence). There are 15 residues in the CDR3. V shed 3 bases and J shed 1 base, with 15 bases lying between them. The CDR3 DNA follows: TGTGCCTGGAGCGCATCCTTACAGGGGAACACTGAAGCTTTCTTT. It yields the protein CAWSASLQGNTEAFF.

J is TRBJ1-5 and V is TRBV2; D uncertain. The germline V gene has CDR1 SNHLY and CDR2 FYNNEI. Trimming pared 3 bases from V and 0 bases from J, leaving 12 bases between. The CDR3 sequence is 16 residues long. CDR3 protein: CASSDPLLASNQPQHF. For the CDR3, the DNA is TGTGCCAGCAGTGATCCATTGTTGGCTAGCAATCAGCCCCAGCATTTT.

The rearrangement links TRBV19 to TRBJ1-1; 7 bases match TRBD1. CDR1 and CDR2 (germline): LNHDA, SQIVND (reference sequence). This CDR3 has 14 residues. Trimming took 5 bases from V and 9 from J; bases not matched to a gene: 12. The CDR3 nucleotides are TGTGCCAGTAGTTCCGACAGGGTCGAGCTCAAAGCTTTCTTT. Its protein is CASSSDRVELKAFF.

This clone came up a few times. V and J are TRBV14 and TRBJ1-4; the match to TRBD1 covers 10 bases. The CDR3 is made up of 14 amino acids. Germline values: CDR1 SGHDN, CDR2 FVKESK. After removal of 4 bases from V and 8 bases from J, the junction contained 4 bases not matched to a gene. Here the CDR3 DNA reads TGTGCCAGCAGCCGGACAGGGGGTGGAGAAAAACTGTTTTTT. It codes for CASSRTGGGEKLFF. Drawing the rest from reference TRBV14 and TRBJ1-4, the complete variable domain is EAGVTQFPSHSVIEKGQTVTLRCDPISGHDNLYWYRRVMGKEIKFLLHFVKESKQDESGMPNNRFLAERTGGTYSTLKVQPAELEDSGVYFCASSRTGGGEKLFFGSGTQLSVL.

The chain is built from TRBV13 and TRBJ2-1, with D possibly TRBD2 on 7 matching bases. Germline CDR1 PRHDT, CDR2 FYEKMQ (reference sequence). This CDR3 region has 16 residues. The V gene lost 7 bases and the J gene lost 3 bases, with 19 bases spanning the gap. The CDR3 is CASTIRGGAGYNEQFF. CDR3 sequence (DNA): TGTGCCAGCACTATAAGGGGGGGGGCTGGCTACAATGAGCAGTTCTTC.

The gene calls are TRBV2 and TRBJ1-3; D unclear. V was pared by 5 bases and J by 1 base, with 12 bases between. Germline V gene lookup returns CDR1 SNHLY and CDR2 FYNNEI. This CDR3 comprises 15 residues. This chain's CDR3 is CASSQTRGSGNTIYF. The CDR3 nucleotides are TGTGCCAGCAGTCAGACACGGGGATCTGGAAACACCATATATTTT.